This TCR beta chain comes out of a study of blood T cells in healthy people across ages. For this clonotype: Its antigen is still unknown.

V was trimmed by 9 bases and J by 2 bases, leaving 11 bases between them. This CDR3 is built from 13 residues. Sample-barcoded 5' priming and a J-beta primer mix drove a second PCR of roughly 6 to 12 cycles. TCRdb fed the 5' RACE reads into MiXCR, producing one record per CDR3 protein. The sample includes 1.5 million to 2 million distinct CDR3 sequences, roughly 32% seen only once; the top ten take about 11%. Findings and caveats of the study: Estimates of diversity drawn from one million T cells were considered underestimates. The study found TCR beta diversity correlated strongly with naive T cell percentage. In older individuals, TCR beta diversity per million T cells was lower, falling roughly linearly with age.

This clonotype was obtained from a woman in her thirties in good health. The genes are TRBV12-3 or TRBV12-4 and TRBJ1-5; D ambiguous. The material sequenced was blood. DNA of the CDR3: TGTGCCAGTGGGATCGCACGCAATCAGCCCCAGCATTTT. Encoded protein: CASGIARNQPQHF.